This T cell receptor (beta chain) emerged from a study of response to subunit inactivated influenza vaccine. Findings of the study overall: T cells newly recruited by each seasonal influenza vaccination are few, the authors suggested.

This clonotype appeared a few times. The antigen is not known. TCRdb reprocessed the RT-PCR reads via MiXCR and lists one record per CDR3 protein. Of hundreds of thousands of distinct CDR3 sequences in the sample, 14% are singletons; the top ten hold approximately 7.6%. This CDR3 region has 14 residues. The V and J ends lost 2 bases and 3 bases respectively, with 12 bases between them. Looked up from germline, CDR1 is DFQATT and CDR2 is SNEGSKA (reference sequence). The receptor was isolated from a man aged 45-65 years who received an inactivated influenza vaccine. Sequences were derived from PBMCs from blood, sampled 14 to 15 days before vaccination. V usage is TRBV20-1 and J usage is TRBJ2-3; no reliable D call. The CDR3 nucleotides are TGCAGTGCTAGACCACAGTTAGGGACAGATACGCAGTATTTT. Amino acid sequence: CSARPQLGTDTQYF.